This T cell receptor beta chain was recorded in a study of somatic mutations in cytotoxic T cells in rheumatoid arthritis. Overall study findings and caveats: For about an eighth of the roughly 60 patients, a single CD8+ clone accounted for more than 20% of CD8+ cells.

Concerning this clone itself: Its antigen is unknown.

Repertoires were generated with immunoSEQ multiplex PCR, while TCRdb's copy carries only in-frame clones and drops some. Here the sample spans some 6,400 clones, approximately 67% being singletons. The source material was CD8+ T cells sorted from blood. The receptor was derived from a woman aged 45-65 years in good health.

DNA of the CDR3: TGTGCCATCAGTGAGGACCTAGCGGGGGGTGAGCAGTTCTTC. Its protein product is CAISEDLAGGEQFF. The rearrangement joins TRBV10-3 to TRBJ2-1, with TRBD2 matching 11 bases. Germline V CDR1 and CDR2: ENHRY, SYGVKD. The V gene end was trimmed by 2 bases and the J gene end by 9 bases; junction bases not matched to a gene: 3. CDR3 length: 14 amino acids.